These T cell receptor beta chains were read from a single sample in a study of T cells after yellow fever vaccination. TCRdb reprocessed the 5' RACE reads with MiXCR, giving one entry per CDR3 protein. The sample contains about 74,000 distinct CDR3 sequences, approximately 7% of which appear only once. Specimen: CD8+ T cells sorted from PBMCs, collected 4 to 5 days after the first yellow fever vaccination. The receptors derive from a man aged 18 to 29 who received the YFV17D yellow fever vaccine. The CDR3 runs from the conserved cysteine through the conserved F or W. Fields, in order: clone size, D gene, V gene, J gene, CDR3 protein, CDR3 DNA. The D gene is left open where the match is weak. Size is omitted from some rows. Given values are once, few, many or a class for expanded clones.

clone_size: few; d_call: -; v_call: TRBV7-9; j_call: TRBJ2-6; cdr3_aa: CASSSTASGANVLTF; cdr3_nt: TGTGCCAGCAGCTCCACAGCCTCGGGGGCCAACGTCCTGACTTTC
clone_size: -; d_call: -; v_call: TRBV18; j_call: TRBJ1-1; cdr3_aa: CASSTGGDYTEAFF; cdr3_nt: TGTGCCAGCTCTACGGGGGGAGACTACACTGAAGCTTTCTTT
clone_size: -; d_call: -; v_call: TRBV4-2; j_call: TRBJ2-2; cdr3_aa: CASSLRGHPLSAGELFF; cdr3_nt: TGTGCCAGCAGCCTGAGGGGACATCCACTTTCTGCCGGGGAGCTGTTTTTT
clone_size: few; d_call: -; v_call: TRBV12-5; j_call: TRBJ1-2; cdr3_aa: CASGHLYSDYGYTF; cdr3_nt: TGTGCTAGTGGTCACCTTTACAGCGACTATGGCTACACCTTC
clone_size: -; d_call: -; v_call: TRBV27; j_call: TRBJ1-1; cdr3_aa: CARTDRHDEAFF; cdr3_nt: TGTGCCCGCACCGATAGACATGATGAAGCTTTCTTT
clone_size: -; d_call: -; v_call: TRBV11-2; j_call: TRBJ1-2; cdr3_aa: CASSPAGGGASGYTF; cdr3_nt: TGTGCCAGCAGTCCTGCCGGGGGGGGGGCGTCCGGCTACACCTTC
clone_size: few; d_call: -; v_call: TRBV7-9; j_call: TRBJ2-3; cdr3_aa: CASSLAWQASGDTQYF; cdr3_nt: TGTGCCAGCAGCTTAGCTTGGCAGGCCTCCGGAGATACGCAGTATTTT
clone_size: many; d_call: TRBD2; v_call: TRBV12-3/TRBV12-4; j_call: TRBJ2-1; cdr3_aa: CASRASGGENNEQFF; cdr3_nt: TGTGCCAGCAGGGCTAGCGGGGGGGAAAACAATGAGCAGTTCTTC
clone_size: few; d_call: TRBD2; v_call: TRBV12-3/TRBV12-4; j_call: TRBJ2-3; cdr3_aa: CASSPTSGATDTQYF; cdr3_nt: TGTGCCAGCAGCCCTACTAGCGGGGCCACAGATACGCAGTATTTT
clone_size: many; d_call: -; v_call: TRBV14; j_call: TRBJ2-1; cdr3_aa: CASSRRGNSYNEQFF; cdr3_nt: TGTGCCAGCAGCCGCAGGGGCAACTCCTACAATGAGCAGTTCTTC
clone_size: many; d_call: -; v_call: TRBV5-1; j_call: TRBJ2-2; cdr3_aa: CASRYQALPGELFF; cdr3_nt: TGCGCCAGCCGCTACCAGGCCCTTCCCGGGGAGCTGTTTTTT
clone_size: few; d_call: -; v_call: TRBV7-9; j_call: TRBJ1-2; cdr3_aa: CASSLPLYDGYTF; cdr3_nt: TGTGCCAGCAGCTTACCTCTATACGATGGCTACACCTTC
clone_size: few; d_call: -; v_call: TRBV7-6; j_call: TRBJ2-7; cdr3_aa: CASSSSPGEDEQYF; cdr3_nt: TGTGCCAGCAGCTCAAGCCCAGGAGAGGACGAGCAGTACTTC
clone_size: many; d_call: TRBD2; v_call: TRBV11-1; j_call: TRBJ2-1; cdr3_aa: CASSSGLAGLSSYNEQFF; cdr3_nt: TGTGCCAGCAGCTCCGGACTAGCGGGCCTGAGCTCCTACAATGAGCAGTTCTTC
clone_size: few; d_call: TRBD1; v_call: TRBV27; j_call: TRBJ1-2; cdr3_aa: CASSSVTGANYGYTF; cdr3_nt: TGTGCCAGCAGTTCAGTGACAGGGGCTAACTATGGCTACACCTTC
clone_size: many; d_call: -; v_call: TRBV29-1; j_call: TRBJ1-1; cdr3_aa: CSVVVLGRAFF; cdr3_nt: TGCAGCGTTGTCGTACTCGGACGGGCTTTCTTT
clone_size: few; d_call: -; v_call: TRBV7-9; j_call: TRBJ2-1; cdr3_aa: CASSPGVSEQFF; cdr3_nt: TGTGCCAGCAGCCCCGGCGTTAGTGAGCAGTTCTTC
clone_size: few; d_call: TRBD2; v_call: TRBV28; j_call: TRBJ2-7; cdr3_aa: CASSLTGGTVEQYF; cdr3_nt: TGTGCCAGCAGCCTAACGGGGGGGACGGTCGAGCAGTACTTC
clone_size: few; d_call: TRBD1; v_call: TRBV7-6; j_call: TRBJ2-6; cdr3_aa: CASSSITDRVFSGANVLTF; cdr3_nt: TGTGCCAGCAGCTCGATTACCGACAGGGTATTTTCTGGGGCCAACGTCCTGACTTTC
clone_size: -; d_call: TRBD2; v_call: TRBV7-2; j_call: TRBJ2-3; cdr3_aa: CASSSHSGGWGTDTQYF; cdr3_nt: TGTGCCAGCAGCTCCCACTCGGGGGGGTGGGGGACAGATACGCAGTATTTT
clone_size: many; d_call: TRBD1; v_call: TRBV4-1; j_call: TRBJ1-3; cdr3_aa: CASSQQPGQSSGNTIYF; cdr3_nt: TGCGCCAGCAGCCAACAACCGGGACAGTCCTCTGGAAACACCATATATTTT
clone_size: many; d_call: -; v_call: TRBV7-9; j_call: TRBJ2-5; cdr3_aa: CASSPTLEEETQYF; cdr3_nt: TGTGCCAGCAGCCCGACGCTGGAGGAAGAGACCCAGTACTTC
clone_size: -; d_call: -; v_call: TRBV15; j_call: TRBJ1-5; cdr3_aa: CATSISGFNQPQHF; cdr3_nt: TGTGCCACCAGCATATCAGGGTTCAATCAGCCCCAGCATTTT
clone_size: many; d_call: -; v_call: TRBV4-1; j_call: TRBJ2-5; cdr3_aa: CASSQGPLETQYF; cdr3_nt: TGCGCCAGCAGCCAAGGCCCCCTAGAGACCCAGTACTTC
clone_size: -; d_call: TRBD2; v_call: TRBV30; j_call: TRBJ2-2; cdr3_aa: CAWSSGTRRTGELFF; cdr3_nt: TGTGCCTGGAGCTCCGGGACTAGACGGACCGGGGAGCTGTTTTTT
clone_size: many; d_call: -; v_call: TRBV3-1; j_call: TRBJ2-4; cdr3_aa: CASSQYPTMAKNIQYF; cdr3_nt: TGTGCCAGCAGCCAATATCCTACGATGGCCAAAAACATTCAGTACTTC
clone_size: many; d_call: -; v_call: TRBV7-9; j_call: TRBJ2-7; cdr3_aa: CASSKSAYEQYF; cdr3_nt: TGTGCCAGCAGCAAGTCTGCCTACGAGCAGTACTTC
clone_size: many; d_call: -; v_call: TRBV7-9; j_call: TRBJ2-3; cdr3_aa: CASSLDSTDTQYF; cdr3_nt: TGTGCCAGCAGCTTAGACAGCACAGATACGCAGTATTTT
clone_size: -; d_call: -; v_call: TRBV13; j_call: TRBJ1-1; cdr3_aa: CASSLGESEAFF; cdr3_nt: TGTGCCAGCAGCTTAGGGGAGTCAGAAGCTTTCTTT
clone_size: few; d_call: TRBD2; v_call: TRBV11-2; j_call: TRBJ2-4; cdr3_aa: CASSPGTTGVQYF; cdr3_nt: TGTGCCAGCAGTCCCGGGACTACGGGCGTTCAGTACTTC
clone_size: few; d_call: -; v_call: TRBV11-2; j_call: TRBJ2-1; cdr3_aa: CASSFTWGSSYNEQFF; cdr3_nt: TGTGCCAGCAGCTTCACCTGGGGGAGCTCCTACAATGAGCAGTTCTTC
clone_size: -; d_call: TRBD1; v_call: TRBV18; j_call: TRBJ2-1; cdr3_aa: CASSPMTGGSYNEQFF; cdr3_nt: TGTGCCAGCTCACCTATGACAGGGGGTTCCTACAATGAGCAGTTCTTC
clone_size: few; d_call: -; v_call: TRBV2; j_call: TRBJ2-3; cdr3_aa: CASTKGLRFTDTQYF; cdr3_nt: TGTGCCAGCACCAAGGGCTTGCGGTTTACAGATACGCAGTATTTT
clone_size: -; d_call: -; v_call: TRBV12-3/TRBV12-4; j_call: TRBJ2-2; cdr3_aa: CASSLTRNKGPNTGELFF; cdr3_nt: TGTGCCAGCAGTTTAACCCGGAATAAAGGGCCGAACACCGGGGAGCTGTTTTTT
clone_size: few; d_call: TRBD2; v_call: TRBV9; j_call: TRBJ2-7; cdr3_aa: CASSAWGGNEQYF; cdr3_nt: TGTGCCAGCAGCGCCTGGGGGGGGAACGAGCAGTACTTC
clone_size: few; d_call: -; v_call: TRBV20-1; j_call: TRBJ2-7; cdr3_aa: CSASGRGWEQYF; cdr3_nt: TGCAGTGCTAGCGGACGGGGATGGGAGCAGTACTTC
clone_size: -; d_call: -; v_call: TRBV11-2; j_call: TRBJ2-3; cdr3_aa: CASRESYTDTQYF; cdr3_nt: TGTGCCAGCAGGGAAAGTTACACAGATACGCAGTATTTT
clone_size: many; d_call: -; v_call: TRBV4-1; j_call: TRBJ1-1; cdr3_aa: CASSQAQGTEAFF; cdr3_nt: TGCGCCAGCAGCCAAGCCCAGGGAACTGAAGCTTTCTTT
clone_size: many; d_call: TRBD2; v_call: TRBV12-3/TRBV12-4; j_call: TRBJ2-3; cdr3_aa: CASTWVLALDTQYF; cdr3_nt: TGTGCCAGCACCTGGGTACTAGCGCTTGATACGCAGTATTTT
clone_size: many; d_call: -; v_call: TRBV7-2; j_call: TRBJ2-4; cdr3_aa: CASSPNAENIQYF; cdr3_nt: TGTGCCAGCAGCCCGAACGCCGAGAACATTCAGTACTTC
clone_size: many; d_call: -; v_call: TRBV12-3/TRBV12-4; j_call: TRBJ2-2; cdr3_aa: CATPSGTWNTGELFF; cdr3_nt: TGTGCCACCCCCTCGGGGACTTGGAACACCGGGGAGCTGTTTTTT
clone_size: -; d_call: -; v_call: TRBV20-1; j_call: TRBJ2-7; cdr3_aa: CSARVSGSVSYEQYF; cdr3_nt: TGCAGTGCTAGAGTCTCAGGTAGCGTAAGCTACGAGCAGTACTTC